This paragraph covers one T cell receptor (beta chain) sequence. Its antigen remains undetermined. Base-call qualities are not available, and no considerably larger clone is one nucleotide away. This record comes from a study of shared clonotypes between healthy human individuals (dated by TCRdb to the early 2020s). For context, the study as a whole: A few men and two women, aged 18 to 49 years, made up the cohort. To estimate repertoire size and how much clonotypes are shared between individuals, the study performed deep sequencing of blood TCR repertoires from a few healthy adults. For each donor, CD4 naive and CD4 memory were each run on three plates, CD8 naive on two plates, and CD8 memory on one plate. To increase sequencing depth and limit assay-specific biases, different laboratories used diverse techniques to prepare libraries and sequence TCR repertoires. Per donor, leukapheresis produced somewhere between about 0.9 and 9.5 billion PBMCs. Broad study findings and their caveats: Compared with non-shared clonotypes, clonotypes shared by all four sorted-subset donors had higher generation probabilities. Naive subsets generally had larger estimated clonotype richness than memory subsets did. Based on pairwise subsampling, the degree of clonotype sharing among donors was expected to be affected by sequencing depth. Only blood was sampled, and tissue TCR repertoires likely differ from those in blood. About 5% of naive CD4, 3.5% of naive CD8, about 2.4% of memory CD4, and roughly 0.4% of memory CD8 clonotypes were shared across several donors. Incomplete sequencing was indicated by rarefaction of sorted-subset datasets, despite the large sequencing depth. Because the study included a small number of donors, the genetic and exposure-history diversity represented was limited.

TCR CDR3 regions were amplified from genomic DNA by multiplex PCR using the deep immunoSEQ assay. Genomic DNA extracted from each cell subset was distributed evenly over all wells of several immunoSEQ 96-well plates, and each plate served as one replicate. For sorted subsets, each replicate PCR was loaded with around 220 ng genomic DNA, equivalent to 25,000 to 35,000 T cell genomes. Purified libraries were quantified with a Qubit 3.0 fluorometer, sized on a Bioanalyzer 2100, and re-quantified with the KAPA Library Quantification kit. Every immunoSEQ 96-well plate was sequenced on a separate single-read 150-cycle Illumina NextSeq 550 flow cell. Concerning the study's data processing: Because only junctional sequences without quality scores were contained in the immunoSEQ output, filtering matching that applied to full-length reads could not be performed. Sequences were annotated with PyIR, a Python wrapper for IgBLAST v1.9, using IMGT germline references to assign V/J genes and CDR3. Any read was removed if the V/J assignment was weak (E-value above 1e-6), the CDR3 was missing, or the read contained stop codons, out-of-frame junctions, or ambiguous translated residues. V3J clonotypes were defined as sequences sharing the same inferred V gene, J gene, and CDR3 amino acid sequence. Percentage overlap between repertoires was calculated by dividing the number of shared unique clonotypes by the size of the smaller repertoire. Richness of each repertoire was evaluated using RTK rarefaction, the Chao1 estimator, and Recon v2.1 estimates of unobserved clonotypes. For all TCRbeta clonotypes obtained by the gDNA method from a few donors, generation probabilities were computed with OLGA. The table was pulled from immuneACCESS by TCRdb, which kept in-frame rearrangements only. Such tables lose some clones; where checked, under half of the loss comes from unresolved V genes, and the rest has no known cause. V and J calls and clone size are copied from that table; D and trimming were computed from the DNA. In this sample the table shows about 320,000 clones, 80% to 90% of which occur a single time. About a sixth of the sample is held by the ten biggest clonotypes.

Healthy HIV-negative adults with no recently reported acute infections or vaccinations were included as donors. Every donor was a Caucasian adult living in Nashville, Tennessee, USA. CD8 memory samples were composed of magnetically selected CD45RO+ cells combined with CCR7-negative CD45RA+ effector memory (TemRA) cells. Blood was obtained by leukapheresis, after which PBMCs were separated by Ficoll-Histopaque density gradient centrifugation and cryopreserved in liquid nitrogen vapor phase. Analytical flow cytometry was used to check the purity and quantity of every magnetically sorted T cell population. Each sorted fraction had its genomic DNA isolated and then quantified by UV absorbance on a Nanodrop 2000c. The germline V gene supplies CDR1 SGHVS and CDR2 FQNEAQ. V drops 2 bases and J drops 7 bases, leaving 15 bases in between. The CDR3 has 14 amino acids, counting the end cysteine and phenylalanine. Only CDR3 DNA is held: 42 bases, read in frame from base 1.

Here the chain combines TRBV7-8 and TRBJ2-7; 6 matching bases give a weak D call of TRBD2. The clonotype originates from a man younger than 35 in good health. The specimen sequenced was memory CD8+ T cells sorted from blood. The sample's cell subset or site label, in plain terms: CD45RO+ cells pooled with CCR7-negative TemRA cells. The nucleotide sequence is TGTGCCAGCAGCTTATACCCCCTGGGAGGTGAGCAGTACTTC. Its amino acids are CASSLYPLGGEQYF.